This T cell receptor (beta chain) appears in the sequencing data of a study of cytomegalovirus exposure and HLA in healthy donors. Study-level points and caveats: Accurate prediction of most subjects' HLA-A and HLA-B alleles from TCR beta sequences was reported. The study flagged roughly 160 TCR beta chains as cytomegalovirus-associated.

The PCR employed 60 Vbeta primers together with 13 Jbeta primers. Using immunoSEQ multiplex PCR, the repertoire was profiled, and TCRdb retains in-frame clones only, with some absent. The sample includes around 110,000 clones, around three quarters of them seen just once. As regards this clone: What it binds is not known.

The origin of this receptor is a young man in good health and CMV-seronegative. Sequenced sample: PBMCs.

Here the CDR3 reads CATSREGGANYGYTF. CDR3 DNA sequence: TGTGCCACCAGCAGAGAGGGGGGTGCGAACTATGGCTACACCTTC. This rearrangement joins TRBV15 to TRBJ1-2; tentative D call: TRBD1 (5 bases). Looked up from germline, CDR1 is LNHNV and CDR2 is YYDKDF (reference sequence). The CDR3 contains 15 residues. Trimming removed 0 bases at V and 2 bases at J, with 10 bases between.